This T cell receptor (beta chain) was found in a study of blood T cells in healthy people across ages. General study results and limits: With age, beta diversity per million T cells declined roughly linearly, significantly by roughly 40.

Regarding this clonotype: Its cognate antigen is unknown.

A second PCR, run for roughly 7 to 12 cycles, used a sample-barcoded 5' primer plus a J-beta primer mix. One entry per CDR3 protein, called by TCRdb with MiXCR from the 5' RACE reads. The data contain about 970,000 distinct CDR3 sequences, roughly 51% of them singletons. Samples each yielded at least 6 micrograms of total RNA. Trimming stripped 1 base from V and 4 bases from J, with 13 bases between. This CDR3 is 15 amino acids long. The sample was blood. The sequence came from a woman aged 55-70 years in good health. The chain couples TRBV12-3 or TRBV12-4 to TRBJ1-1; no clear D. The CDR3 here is CASSLGGKLLTEAFF. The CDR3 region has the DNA TGTGCCAGCAGTTTAGGTGGGAAACTCCTCACTGAAGCTTTCTTT.